These T cell receptor beta chains were read from a single sample in a study of blood T cell repertoires in COVID-19. Only in-frame clones appear in the TCRdb table, and some are missing; sequencing was by immunoSEQ multiplex PCR. The repertoire has fewer than 35,000 clones, roughly 88% of them found once; the top ten carry 13%. Source material: peripheral blood. Receptors were obtained from a human donor in a cohort sampled during active COVID-19. The CDR3 runs from the conserved cysteine through the conserved F or W. Fields, in order: D gene, V gene, J gene, clone size, CDR3 DNA, CDR3 protein. D genes are given only for firm matches. Clone size is shown for a subset of rows, as once, few, many or a class of expanded clone.

>TRBD2|TRBV6-2/TRBV6-3|TRBJ2-1|.
TGTGCCAGCAGTTACTCGCCTCCCGGGGGGATCTACAATGAGCAGTTCTTC
CASSYSPPGGIYNEQFF
>.|TRBV6-2/TRBV6-3|TRBJ2-3|.
TGTGCCAGCAGTTATGATGAGGGAAGCACAGATACGCAGTATTTT
CASSYDEGSTDTQYF
>.|TRBV6-5|TRBJ1-1|.
TGTGCCAGCGGGGAAAGGGAGAGCACTGAAGCTTTCTTT
CASGERESTEAFF
>.|TRBV2|TRBJ2-2|.
TGTGCCAGCATGAGGGTCAACACCGGGGAGCTGTTTTTT
CASMRVNTGELFF
>TRBD1|TRBV6-5|TRBJ2-7|.
TGTGCCAGCCTGGTAGGACAGGGGGACGAGCAGTACTTC
CASLVGQGDEQYF
>.|TRBV2|TRBJ2-7|.
TGTGCCAGCAGTTTGATAGCCTACGAGCAGTACTTC
CASSLIAYEQYF
>TRBD2|TRBV7-2|TRBJ2-7|.
TGTGCCAGCAGCTCCGGGAGCGGGGGGGCCTACGAGCAGTACTTC
CASSSGSGGAYEQYF
>TRBD1|TRBV3-1/TRBV3-2|TRBJ2-3|few
TGTGCCAGCAGCCGGGACAGGGGCACAGATACGCAGTATTTT
CASSRDRGTDTQYF
>TRBD1|TRBV6-5|TRBJ2-5|.
TGTGCCAGCAGCTGGTATCAGGGGGCCCAGTACTTC
CASSWYQGAQYF
>.|TRBV10-3|TRBJ1-5|.
TGTGCCATCAGTGAGGGACCCCCGGGGCAGCCCCAGCATTTT
CAISEGPPGQPQHF
>.|TRBV7-8|TRBJ1-5|.
TGTGCCAGCAGCCTTACAGGGTTAGATAGCAATCAGCCCCAGCATTTT
CASSLTGLDSNQPQHF
>TRBD1|TRBV5-1|TRBJ1-3|once
TGCGCCAGCAGCGGCGACAGGGGCGCCTCTGGAAACACCATATATTTT
CASSGDRGASGNTIYF
>TRBD1|TRBV18|TRBJ1-2|.
TGTGCCAGCTCACCACTACAGGGGGCGGCTGGCTACACCTTC
CASSPLQGAAGYTF
>.|TRBV6-5|TRBJ1-5|.
TGTGCCAGCAGAGCAGGGAATCAGCCCCAGCATTTT
CASRAGNQPQHF
>TRBD1|TRBV28|TRBJ1-5|.
TGTGCCAGCAGTTTGACAGGGGGTAGCAATCAGCCCCAGCATTTT
CASSLTGGSNQPQHF
>.|TRBV7-9|TRBJ2-4|.
TGTGCCAGCAGCGGGTCGGGTGTCAGCATTCAGTACTTC
CASSGSGVSIQYF
>.|TRBV12-5|TRBJ2-1|.
TGTGCTAGTGGTTCCCTGGGGGCTGACTCCTACAATGAGCAGTTCTTC
CASGSLGADSYNEQFF
>.|TRBV7-9|TRBJ1-1|.
TGTGCCAGCAGCTTAGCGAACAGCCCGAACACTGAAGCTTTCTTT
CASSLANSPNTEAFF
>TRBD2|TRBV6-2/TRBV6-3|TRBJ2-3|.
TGTGCCAGCAGTTACTCGATCAGGGCGGGGGGAGATACGCAGTATTTT
CASSYSIRAGGDTQYF
>TRBD1|TRBV18|TRBJ1-2|.
TGTGCCAGCTCATCGGAGGGACCGGGACAGAGCCCGTCTGCTGGCTACACCTTC
CASSSEGPGQSPSAGYTF
>.|TRBV7-8|TRBJ1-5|.
TGTGCCAGCAGCTTCGCAGGTTCCGCGGGTCAGCCCCAGCATTTT
CASSFAGSAGQPQHF
>TRBD2|TRBV3-1/TRBV3-2|TRBJ2-1|few
TGTGCCAGCAGCCATAGGGGAGGGAATGAGCAGTTCTTC
CASSHRGGNEQFF
>TRBD2|TRBV29-1|TRBJ2-1|.
TGCAGCGTACCCGGGACTAGCGGGGGGGGCAATGAGCAGTTCTTC
CSVPGTSGGGNEQFF
>TRBD1|TRBV7-8|TRBJ1-2|.
TGTGCCAGCAGCTTTAGGTGGCAGGGGGCAGGCCAAAACTATGGCTACACCTTC
CASSFRWQGAGQNYGYTF
>TRBD2|TRBV4-3|TRBJ2-1|.
TGCGCCAGCAGCCAAGCCCCTAGCGGGGGATACAATGAGCAGTTCTTC
CASSQAPSGGYNEQFF
>TRBD1|TRBV5-1|TRBJ1-5|few
TGCGCCAGCAGCCTGGGACAGGCGGGTCAGCCCCAGCATTTT
CASSLGQAGQPQHF
>.|TRBV6-5|TRBJ2-3|few
TGTGCCAGCAGTTCGAGCACAGATACGCAGTATTTT
CASSSSTDTQYF
>.|TRBV2|TRBJ2-5|.
TGTGCCAGCAGTTGGCAGGGCGTTAGGGAGACCCAGTACTTC
CASSWQGVRETQYF
>TRBD1|TRBV19|TRBJ1-2|.
TGTGCCAGTAGTATAGCCCCGTGGGGACAGGGGCGCATCCTTTACACCTTC
CASSIAPWGQGRILYTF
>TRBD1|TRBV10-1|TRBJ1-6|.
TGCGCCGCGACGGGACAGGCAAATTCACCCCTCCACTTT
CAATGQANSPLHF
>.|TRBV18|TRBJ1-1|.
TGTGCCAGCTCACCACCGGGGGGGACTGAAGCTTTCTTT
CASSPPGGTEAFF
>.|TRBV7-9|TRBJ2-2|once
TGTGCCAGCAGCGTAGAACAGGGAAGGCGGACCGGGGAGCTGTTTTTT
CASSVEQGRRTGELFF
>TRBD1|TRBV5-1|TRBJ1-1|.
TGCGCCAGCAGCTTGGGGGACAGCCGGAACACTGAAGCTTTCTTT
CASSLGDSRNTEAFF
>TRBD1|TRBV2|TRBJ1-1|.
TGTGCCAGCAGACACAGGGGCGTAAACACTGAAGCTTTCTTT
CASRHRGVNTEAFF
>TRBD1|TRBV7-9|TRBJ2-1|.
TGTGCCAGTCAACAGGGGGCCCACAATGAGCAGTTCTTC
CASQQGAHNEQFF
>TRBD1|TRBV2|TRBJ2-3|.
TGTGCCAGCAAATCGGGACAGGGGGCATGGGATACGCAGTATTTT
CASKSGQGAWDTQYF
>.|TRBV7-8|TRBJ1-4|once
TGTGCCAGCAGCTTAGCACACGATGAAAAACTGTTTTTT
CASSLAHDEKLFF
>.|TRBV7-9|TRBJ1-2|.
TGTGCCAGCAGCCCTTCAGGGTATGGCTACACCTTC
CASSPSGYGYTF
>TRBD1|TRBV6-5|TRBJ1-2|.
TGTGCCAGCAGACCACAGGGGGCGAGTGGCTACACCTTC
CASRPQGASGYTF
>TRBD1|TRBV11-3|TRBJ2-1|few
TGTGCCAGCAGCCCTACAGGGGGCTACAATGAGCAGTTCTTC
CASSPTGGYNEQFF
>TRBD1|TRBV9|TRBJ2-7|.
TGTGCCAGCAGCGGGACAGGGGTATCCTACGAGCAGTACTTC
CASSGTGVSYEQYF
>.|TRBV11-2|TRBJ2-1|.
TGTGCCAGCAGCATGCACAGCAATGAGCAGTTCTTC
CASSMHSNEQFF
>.|TRBV19|TRBJ2-7|.
TGTGCCAGTAGTTTCTATGAGGGCGGCGAGCAGTACTTC
CASSFYEGGEQYF
>TRBD1|TRBV25-1|TRBJ2-2|.
TGTGCCAGCAGTGAATACGAGGGGGCGTGGAACACCGGGGAGCTGTTTTTT
CASSEYEGAWNTGELFF
>TRBD1|TRBV5-1|TRBJ1-1|.
TGCGCCAGCAGCTCACAGGGGGCCTTGGGGAGCACTGAAGCTTTCTTT
CASSSQGALGSTEAFF
>.|TRBV3-1/TRBV3-2|TRBJ2-7|once
TGTGCCAGCAGCCAAGGGGGCGGTGGCGGCCACGAGCAGTACTTC
CASSQGGGGGHEQYF
>.|TRBV6-5|TRBJ2-5|.
TGTGCCAGCAGTTACTCGCCTAGCGCTATCCAAGAGACCCAGTACTTC
CASSYSPSAIQETQYF
>TRBD1|TRBV27|TRBJ1-5|.
TGTGCCAGCAGGACAGGGTATCAGCCCCAGCATTTT
CASRTGYQPQHF
>.|TRBV28|TRBJ1-5|.
TGTGCCAGCAGAATTAATAGCAATCAGCCCCAGCATTTT
CASRINSNQPQHF
>.|TRBV19|TRBJ1-5|.
TGTGCCAGTAGTATGCAGAGCAATCAGCCCCAGCATTTT
CASSMQSNQPQHF